This T cell receptor (beta chain) was profiled in a study of blood T cell repertoires in COVID-19. Looking at the study overall: Samples of COVID-19 (acute and convalescent) were obtained from the United States, Italy and Spain.

The repertoire was sequenced with immunoSEQ multiplex PCR; TCRdb's copy has only in-frame clones and lacks some. The sample yields a few hundred thousand clones, roughly 90% seen once. This clone appeared a few times. CDR3 size: 16 residues. Looked up from germline, CDR1 is SGHDN and CDR2 is FVKESK. With V trimmed by 3 bases and J by 2 bases, 7 bases remained unmatched. This clonotype was sampled from a woman under 40 with COVID-19, enrolled during active disease. The chain couples TRBV14 to TRBJ2-1, with 7 bases fitting TRBD2. Sample: peripheral blood. The CDR3 is CASSHRIGTTYNEQFF. The CDR3 DNA sequence: TGTGCCAGCAGCCATAGGATTGGGACTACCTACAATGAGCAGTTCTTC.